These T cell receptor beta chains were read from a single sample in a study of shared clonotypes between healthy human individuals. Using immunoSEQ multiplex PCR, the repertoire was profiled, and TCRdb retains in-frame clones only, with some absent. The sample carries some 1,900,000 clones, roughly 95% recorded once. Sequencing used naive CD8+ T cells sorted from blood. The receptor set was obtained from a man younger than 35 in good health. CDR3s include the opening cysteine and the closing phenylalanine or tryptophan. A D gene is named only where the DNA matches it firmly.

J gene: TRBJ1-4
D gene: .
V gene: TRBV7-8
CDR3 protein: CASSPGQNEKLFF
CDR3 DNA: TGTGCCAGCAGCCCCGGACAGAATGAAAAACTGTTTTTT

J gene: TRBJ1-2
D gene: TRBD1
V gene: TRBV10-1
CDR3 protein: CASSPGTGTGGYTF
CDR3 DNA: TGCGCCAGCAGTCCCGGGACAGGGACGGGGGGCTACACCTTC

J gene: TRBJ1-4
D gene: TRBD1
V gene: TRBV7-6
CDR3 protein: CASTLDRGSEKLFF
CDR3 DNA: TGTGCCAGCACCCTGGACAGGGGAAGTGAAAAACTGTTTTTT

J gene: TRBJ2-1
D gene: .
V gene: TRBV27
CDR3 protein: CASSLLGVGNEQFF
CDR3 DNA: TGTGCCAGCAGTTTACTCGGGGTTGGAAATGAGCAGTTCTTC

J gene: TRBJ2-7
D gene: TRBD1
V gene: TRBV28
CDR3 protein: CASSYDRGSSSYEQYF
CDR3 DNA: TGTGCCAGCAGTTACGACAGGGGTAGTAGTTCCTACGAGCAGTACTTC

J gene: TRBJ2-3
D gene: .
V gene: TRBV7-6
CDR3 protein: CASSLSLAETTDTQYF
CDR3 DNA: TGTGCCAGCAGCTTATCGCTAGCAGAGACCACAGATACGCAGTATTTT

J gene: TRBJ2-7
D gene: TRBD2
V gene: TRBV27
CDR3 protein: CASSLAGGAGEQYF
CDR3 DNA: TGTGCCAGCAGTTTAGCGGGAGGGGCAGGAGAGCAGTACTTC

J gene: TRBJ2-7
D gene: .
V gene: TRBV27
CDR3 protein: CASSLLGGSPNF
CDR3 DNA: TGTGCCAGCAGTTTATTGGGCGGTTCCCCCAACTTC

J gene: TRBJ2-3
D gene: .
V gene: TRBV6-6
CDR3 protein: CASSYSETDTQYF
CDR3 DNA: TGTGCCAGCAGTTACTCGGAAACAGATACGCAGTATTTT

J gene: TRBJ2-1
D gene: .
V gene: TRBV6-1
CDR3 protein: CASSVRPGQSSYNEQFF
CDR3 DNA: TGTGCCAGCAGTGTTCGCCCCGGACAGAGCTCCTACAATGAGCAGTTCTTC

J gene: TRBJ2-1
D gene: TRBD1
V gene: TRBV10-1
CDR3 protein: CASSGQDSSYNEQFF
CDR3 DNA: TGCGCCAGCAGCGGACAGGATAGCTCCTACAATGAGCAGTTCTTC

J gene: TRBJ2-7
D gene: .
V gene: TRBV2
CDR3 protein: CASSSSNYEQYF
CDR3 DNA: TGTGCCAGCAGTAGCTCTAACTACGAGCAGTACTTC

J gene: TRBJ1-1
D gene: TRBD1
V gene: TRBV11-2
CDR3 protein: CASSEGAGTEAFF
CDR3 DNA: TGTGCCAGCAGCGAGGGGGCCGGCACTGAAGCTTTCTTT